One and the same sample provided the 5 T cell receptor beta chains below, sequenced in a study of CD8 T cells in ankylosing spondylitis. Study-wide results and limits: Apparently characteristic of ankylosing spondylitis blood was a TCR beta motif (about 8 highly homologous variants).

In TCRdb, the 5' RACE reads were re-called with MiXCR into one record per CDR3 protein. The table includes 200,000 to 250,000 distinct CDR3 sequences, 6% to 8.5% detected once. These receptors have no identified antigens. The source material was blood, either unsorted or a sorted T cell fraction (not recorded which). These receptor sequences come from a male donor with ankylosing spondylitis.

This clonotype was recorded many times. The CDR3 region is CASSLEASGYNEQFF. The CDR3, as DNA: TGTGCCAGCAGCTTAGAGGCTAGCGGCTACAATGAGCAGTTCTTC. V and J are TRBV7-8 and TRBJ2-1; the match to TRBD2 covers 7 bases. Germline V gene data show CDR1 as SGHVS and CDR2 as FQNEAQ. This CDR3 has 15 residues. V was pared by 1 base and J by 3 bases, with 3 bases of the junction left unmatched.

This clonotype was seen many times. The rearrangement links TRBV12-3 or TRBV12-4 to TRBJ2-7, with a possible D match to TRBD1 (6 bases). The V and J ends lost 5 bases and 1 base respectively, with 18 bases between them. The CDR3 contains 16 residues. CDR3 residues: CASSLPDSRPSYEQYF. The CDR3 region has the DNA TGTGCCAGCAGTCTACCGGACAGTCGCCCTTCCTACGAGCAGTACTTC.

This clonotype was picked up many times. The V gene is TRBV4-2, the J gene TRBJ1-2; weak D call: TRBD1 (5 bases). Trimming took off 0 bases at V and 5 bases at J, with 13 bases between the two ends. Germline V gene sequence: CDR1 LGHNA, CDR2 YNFKEQ. This CDR3 has 15 residues. The CDR3 region has the DNA TGTGCCAGCAGCCAAGACCCGGGGGGTTCATATGGCTACACCTTC. Translation: CASSQDPGGSYGYTF.

This clonotype came up many times. CDR3 DNA: TGTGCCAGCAGCTTAGTCCCGGAGCGTTACAATGAGCAGTTCTTC. Its translation: CASSLVPERYNEQFF. The rearrangement links TRBV7-8 to TRBJ2-1; no definite D call. Trimming removed 1 base from V and 4 bases from J, with 11 bases in between. CDR1 is SGHVS, CDR2 FQNEAQ, per germline. This CDR3 spans 15 amino acids.

This clonotype was seen only a few times. The rearrangement links TRBV28 to TRBJ2-7, with D unresolved. V was pared by 6 bases and J by 6 bases, with 12 bases between. There are 12 residues in the CDR3. From germline, CDR1 is MDHEN and CDR2 SYDVKM. Here the CDR3 DNA reads TGTGCCAGCAGCTCTGGTTGGGTCGAGCAGTACTTC. It encodes CASSSGWVEQYF.